These 4 T cell receptor beta chains came from one sample sequenced in a study of cytomegalovirus exposure and HLA in healthy donors. With 60 Vbeta and 13 Jbeta primers, the PCR was carried out. Assay: immunoSEQ multiplex PCR; the TCRdb copy retains only in-frame clones and omits some. This sample carries 100,000 to 150,000 clones, roughly 77% of them seen once, and the ten largest clones take roughly 0.99%. The source material was PBMCs. The receptor source for this set is a woman younger than 45 in good health and CMV-seronegative.

The CDR3 is CASTNLYEQFF. The CDR3 DNA follows: TGTGCCTCCACAAATCTTTATGAGCAGTTCTTC. The chain couples TRBV30 to TRBJ2-1; D uncertain. Germline V gene lookup returns CDR1 GTSNPN and CDR2 SVGIG (reference sequence). This CDR3 region has 11 residues. V was trimmed by 7 bases and J by 8 bases, leaving 12 bases between them. The variable domain in full, with the rest retrieved from reference TRBV30 and TRBJ2-1, is SQTIHQWPATLVQPVGSPLSLECTVEGTSNPNLYWYRQAAGRGLQLLFYSVGIGQISSEVPQNLSASRPQDRQFILSSKKLLLSDSGFYLCASTNLYEQFFGPGTRLTVL.

The chain combines TRBV6-5 with TRBJ2-3; 8 bases map to TRBD2. The CDR3 is 15 amino acids. Trimming cost V 6 bases and J 0 bases; bases outside gene matches: 5. Per the germline V gene, CDR1 is MNHEY and CDR2 is SVGAGI. The CDR3 region is CASRTAGASTDTQYF. The CDR3 bases are TGTGCCAGCAGAACAGCGGGGGCTAGCACAGATACGCAGTATTTT.

The J gene is TRBJ1-6, the V gene TRBV7-9; 9 bases are shared with TRBD1. The germline CDR1 and CDR2 sequences are SEHNR and FQNEAQ (reference sequence). This CDR3 is 15 amino acids long. With 5 bases clipped from V and 7 bases from J, the junction kept 6 bases outside the gene matches. CDR3 sequence: CASSPRTGENSPLHF. CDR3 sequence (DNA): TGTGCCAGCAGCCCACGGACAGGGGAGAATTCACCCCTCCACTTT.

This chain joins TRBV29-1 and TRBJ1-1; TRBD1 matches 9 bases. V was pared by 6 bases and J by 1 base, with 3 bases of the junction left unmatched. The CDR3 contains 13 residues. CDR1 SQVTM and CDR2 ANQGSEA come from the germline V gene. CDR3 region: CSVAGQGNTEAFF. CDR3 in DNA: TGCAGCGTAGCGGGACAGGGGAACACTGAAGCTTTCTTT.